A selection of T cell receptor beta chains follows, all from one sample in a study of shared clonotypes between healthy human individuals. Produced via immunoSEQ multiplex PCR; TCRdb's table is partial and in-frame only. The sample carries about 690,000 clones, 80% to 95% recorded once. Input material: memory CD8+ T cells from PBMCs. Source of these receptors: a man aged 18 to 29 in good health. Some clones in this sample may be carry-over from other donors' samples. Both conserved end residues are part of each CDR3. The order of the fields is D gene, V gene, clone size, J gene, CDR3 DNA, CDR3 protein. A D gene is named only where the DNA matches it firmly. Clone size is shown for a subset of rows, as once, few, many or a class of expanded clone.

.,TRBV28,.,TRBJ2-3,TGTGCCAGCAAATACGGGAGTTCAGATACGCAGTATTTT,CASKYGSSDTQYF
.,TRBV10-3,.,TRBJ1-3,TGTGCCATCATGTATAGTTTGACAGGTGGAAACACCATATATTTT,CAIMYSLTGGNTIYF
TRBD1,TRBV7-9,.,TRBJ1-4,TGTGCCAGCAGCTTACTTAGACAGGGGGGCAATGAAAAACTGTTTTTT,CASSLLRQGGNEKLFF
TRBD2,TRBV9,.,TRBJ2-1,TGTGCCAGCAGCGTAATAGGGGGACTAGCGGGACTCTACAATGAGCAGTTCTTC,CASSVIGGLAGLYNEQFF
.,TRBV5-4,once,TRBJ1-1,TGTGCCAGCGCAGGGTCTGACACTGAAGCTTTCTTT,CASAGSDTEAFF
.,TRBV27,once,TRBJ2-2,TGTGCCAGCAGTTTCGTCACAGTACAGAACACCGGGGAGCTGTTTTTT,CASSFVTVQNTGELFF
.,TRBV5-1,once,TRBJ2-7,TGCGCCAGCAGCCCGGGCTCGTATTACGAGCAGTACTTC,CASSPGSYYEQYF
.,TRBV7-9,once,TRBJ2-7,TGTGCCAGCAGTTGGGACTTCTGGGGGTCCTACGAGCAGTACTTC,CASSWDFWGSYEQYF
.,TRBV5-6,.,TRBJ1-5,TGTGCCAGCAGCTATAGGACAGCCTACAATCAGCCCCAGCATTTT,CASSYRTAYNQPQHF
.,TRBV12-5,.,TRBJ1-1,TGTGCTAGTGGTATGAACTTGAACACTGAAGCTTTCTTT,CASGMNLNTEAFF
TRBD1,TRBV6-5,.,TRBJ2-5,TGTGCCAGCAGTTGGGGGACAGCTCAAGAGACCCAGTACTTC,CASSWGTAQETQYF
TRBD1,TRBV6-4,.,TRBJ2-2,TGTGCCAGCAGCCCCGGGACAGGGGACACCGGGGAGCTGTTTTTT,CASSPGTGDTGELFF
.,TRBV27,.,TRBJ1-1,TGTGCCAGCAGTCCTCAGGGGCCGGGAGCTTTCTTT,CASSPQGPGAFF
TRBD2,TRBV5-6,many,TRBJ2-7,TGTGCCAGCAGCTTGGGCCGTAGCGGGCCGAACTACGAGCAGTACTTC,CASSLGRSGPNYEQYF
.,TRBV6-1,.,TRBJ2-7,TGTGCCAGCAGTGATTTCGGCGAAGGCCCCTACGAGCAGTACTTC,CASSDFGEGPYEQYF
TRBD2,TRBV7-9,.,TRBJ2-7,TGTGCCAGCAGCTTCAAAACTAGCGGTCCCTACGAGCAGTACTTC,CASSFKTSGPYEQYF
.,TRBV6-4,.,TRBJ2-2,TGTGCCAGCAGTGACTCGGGGGAGCTGTTTTTT,CASSDSGELFF
TRBD2,TRBV9,.,TRBJ2-5,TGTGCCAGCAGCGTGCAAGCGGGAGTGGGAGAGACCCAGTACTTC,CASSVQAGVGETQYF
.,TRBV7-9,.,TRBJ2-3,TGTGCCAGCAGCTTAGCGATGTCCAGGGCGGACGATACGCAGTATTTT,CASSLAMSRADDTQYF
.,TRBV9,.,TRBJ2-5,TGTGCCAGCAGCGTAGGGGTAGGGTGGGAGACCCAGTACTTC,CASSVGVGWETQYF
.,TRBV13,.,TRBJ1-2,TGTGCCAGCAGCACACGGAATCCGGGACTTAAGTATGGCTACACCTTC,CASSTRNPGLKYGYTF
TRBD1,TRBV27,once,TRBJ1-4,TGTGCCAGCAGTCCGGACAGGGGGAGCGAAAAACTGTTTTTT,CASSPDRGSEKLFF
TRBD2,TRBV7-6,.,TRBJ2-1,TGTGCCAGCAGCCCCTCAGCGGGGAATGAGCAGTTCTTC,CASSPSAGNEQFF
TRBD2,TRBV9,.,TRBJ2-3,TGTGCCAGCAGGGGACTAGGCACAGATACGCAGTATTTT,CASRGLGTDTQYF
TRBD2,TRBV27,.,TRBJ2-7,TGTGCCAGCAGTTTAGGTAGGGAGCGGGAGGAGGCCTACGAGCAGTACTTC,CASSLGREREEAYEQYF
TRBD2,TRBV5-6,.,TRBJ2-1,TGTGCCAGCTCCCCTGGGACTAGCGGGAGGCATGAGCAGTTCTTC,CASSPGTSGRHEQFF
TRBD2,TRBV9,many,TRBJ2-1,TGTGCCAGCAGCGTAGGGCCTAGCGGGAGTGTCGATGAGCAGTTCTTC,CASSVGPSGSVDEQFF
.,TRBV28,.,TRBJ1-5,TGTGCCAGCACCCTCTCCTACAAGGGTCAGCCCCAGCATTTT,CASTLSYKGQPQHF
.,TRBV5-4,.,TRBJ2-1,TGTGCCAGCAGCTTGGTTCCGGGGGTAGATTGGCCGTACAATGAGCAGTTCTTC,CASSLVPGVDWPYNEQFF
.,TRBV6-5,.,TRBJ2-1,TGTGCCAGCAGTTACTCGATCGAATTGGAGGCCAGTGAGCAGTTCTTC,CASSYSIELEASEQFF
.,TRBV7-9,once,TRBJ2-5,TGTGCCAGCAGCTTAGATGGTTTCCAAGAGACCCAGTACTTC,CASSLDGFQETQYF
TRBD2,TRBV4-1,.,TRBJ2-3,TGCGCCAGCAGCCCGGGACTAGCGGGAGGCCCAGATACGCAGTATTTT,CASSPGLAGGPDTQYF
.,TRBV6-5,.,TRBJ2-7,TGTGCCAGCAGTTTCCTTGAGAGCTCCTACGAGCAGTACTTC,CASSFLESSYEQYF
.,TRBV9,.,TRBJ1-1,TGTGCCAGCAGCGGCAGGCAGGGCAGGAACACTGAAGCTTTCTTT,CASSGRQGRNTEAFF
TRBD1,TRBV7-2,.,TRBJ2-1,TGTGCCAGCAGCTTACTTGGCGGGACAGGCGCACCTAACAATGAGCAGTTCTTC,CASSLLGGTGAPNNEQFF
.,TRBV15,.,TRBJ1-1,TGTGCCACCAGCTCCTTAAACACTGAAGCTTTCTTT,CATSSLNTEAFF
.,TRBV11-2,.,TRBJ1-3,TGTGCCACTCCTGACAGCCGTCCCTCTATACCTGGAAACACCATATATTTT,CATPDSRPSIPGNTIYF
TRBD2,TRBV2,once,TRBJ2-7,TGTGCCAGCAGAAGACTAGCGGGACTCCCCTACGAGCAGTACTTC,CASRRLAGLPYEQYF
TRBD1,TRBV7-9,.,TRBJ2-7,TGTGCCAGCAGCCGGGACAGGACGAGCTCCTACGAGCAGTACTTC,CASSRDRTSSYEQYF
TRBD2,TRBV11-2,.,TRBJ2-1,TGTGCCAGCAGCTTACATCCCGAGCCCCTAGCGGGATTCTACAATGAGCAGTTCTTC,CASSLHPEPLAGFYNEQFF
.,TRBV18,once,TRBJ2-2,TGTGCCAGCTCCCTCAGGTCCGGGGAGCTGTTTTTT,CASSLRSGELFF
.,TRBV6-5,.,TRBJ2-7,TGTGCCAGCACCCGCGGACCATACTACGAGCAGTACTTC,CASTRGPYYEQYF
.,TRBV28,.,TRBJ1-2,TGTGCCAGCAGTCCCCGCAGGGAGTTTAACTATGGCTACACCTTC,CASSPRREFNYGYTF
TRBD1,TRBV7-8,.,TRBJ2-7,TGTGCCAGCAGCTCCCCCGGGACAGGTCTCGACGAGCAGTACTTC,CASSSPGTGLDEQYF
.,TRBV21-1,.,TRBJ2-3,TGCGGACAGGGGGGTAGCGCGAGGGGACCAGATACGCAGTATTTT,CGQGGSARGPDTQYF
.,TRBV29-1,.,TRBJ2-1,TGCAGCGTTGAAGATTTCAGGGGCGAGTTCTTC,CSVEDFRGEFF
TRBD1,TRBV30,.,TRBJ2-1,TGTGCCTGGGACCGGGACAGGGTCAATGAGCAGTTCTTC,CAWDRDRVNEQFF